This T cell receptor beta chain appears in the sequencing data of a study of blood T cell repertoires in COVID-19. Profiled with immunoSEQ multiplex PCR; TCRdb holds only in-frame clones, not every one. The data hold 200,000 to 250,000 clones, with more than 70% observed a single time. The CDR3 has 14 residues. The V and J ends lost 3 bases and 6 bases, in that order; junction bases with no gene match: 6. CDR1 and CDR2 (germline): DFQATT, SNEGSKA (reference sequence). This chain joins TRBV20-1 and TRBJ2-1, with 9 bases fitting TRBD1. The TCR was taken from a man aged 45-65 years with COVID-19, enrolled during active disease. The sample taken for sequencing was peripheral blood. The CDR3 DNA sequence: TGCAGTGCTAGTTCGGGACAGGGATTCAATGAGCAGTTCTTC. Its translation: CSASSGQGFNEQFF.